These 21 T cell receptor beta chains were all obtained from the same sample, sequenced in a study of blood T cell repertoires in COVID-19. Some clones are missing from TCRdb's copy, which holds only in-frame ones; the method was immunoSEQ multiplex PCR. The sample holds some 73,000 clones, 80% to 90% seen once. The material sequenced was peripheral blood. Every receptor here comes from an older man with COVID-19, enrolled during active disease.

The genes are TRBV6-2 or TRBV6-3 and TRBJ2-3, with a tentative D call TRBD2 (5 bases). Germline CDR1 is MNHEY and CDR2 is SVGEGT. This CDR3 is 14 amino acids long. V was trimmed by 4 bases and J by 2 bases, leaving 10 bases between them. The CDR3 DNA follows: TGTGCCAGCAGTTCACGGGGTTCCACAGATACGCAGTATTTT. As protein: CASSSRGSTDTQYF.

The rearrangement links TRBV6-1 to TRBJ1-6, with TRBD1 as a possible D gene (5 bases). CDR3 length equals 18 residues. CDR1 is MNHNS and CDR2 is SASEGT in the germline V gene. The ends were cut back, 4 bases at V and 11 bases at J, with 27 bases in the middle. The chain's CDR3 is CASSGRGGSPTAFAPLHF. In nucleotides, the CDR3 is TGTGCCAGCAGTGGTCGTGGGGGGAGTCCCACCGCTTTCGCACCCCTCCACTTT.

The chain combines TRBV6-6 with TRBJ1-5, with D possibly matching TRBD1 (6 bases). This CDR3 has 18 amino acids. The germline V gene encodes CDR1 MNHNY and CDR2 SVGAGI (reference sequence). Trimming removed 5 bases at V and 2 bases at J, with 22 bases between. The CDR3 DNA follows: TGTGCCAGCAGTCGACGGGACATGCCATTATATGGCAATCAGCCCCAGCATTTT. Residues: CASSRRDMPLYGNQPQHF.

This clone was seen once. The CDR3 nucleotides are TGTGCCAGCAGCCCAGGGACTAGCGGGTTAGGCTACAATGAGCAGTTCTTC. It translates to CASSPGTSGLGYNEQFF. This rearrangement joins TRBV5-6 to TRBJ2-1; TRBD2 agrees at 12 bases. In germline, CDR1 is SGHDT, CDR2 YYEEEE. V shed 4 bases and J 3 bases; nucleotides not matched to a gene: 8. The CDR3 length is 17 residues.

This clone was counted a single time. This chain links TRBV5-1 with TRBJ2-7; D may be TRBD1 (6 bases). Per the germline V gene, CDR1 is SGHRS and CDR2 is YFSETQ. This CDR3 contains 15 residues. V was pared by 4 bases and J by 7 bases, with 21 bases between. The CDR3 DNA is TGCGCCAGCAGCGCGACAGGAAATAAGGGATTAGAGCAGTACTTC. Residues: CASSATGNKGLEQYF.

CDR3: CASSLGGEQFF. CDR3 in DNA: TGTGCCAGCAGCCTGGGAGGGGAGCAGTTCTTC. This sequence joins TRBV6-2 or TRBV6-3 and TRBJ2-1, with TRBD2 matching 7 bases. The germline V gene has CDR1 MNHEY and CDR2 SVGEGT. The CDR3 has 11 amino acids. V lost 6 bases to trimming and J lost 10 bases; unmatched junction nucleotides: 3.

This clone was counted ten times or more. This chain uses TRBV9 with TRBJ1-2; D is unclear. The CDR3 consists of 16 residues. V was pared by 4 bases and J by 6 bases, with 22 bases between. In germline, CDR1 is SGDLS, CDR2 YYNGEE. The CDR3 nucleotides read TGTGCCAGCAGCCCTGAGAGCGGCAGTAAAGCACATGGCTACACCTTC. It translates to CASSPESGSKAHGYTF.

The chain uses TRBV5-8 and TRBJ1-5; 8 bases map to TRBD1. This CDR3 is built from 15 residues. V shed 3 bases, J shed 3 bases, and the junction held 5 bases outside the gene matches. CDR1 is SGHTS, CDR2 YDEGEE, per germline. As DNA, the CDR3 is TGTGCCAGCAGCTCCGACAGGGGCTTCAATCAGCCCCAGCATTTT. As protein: CASSSDRGFNQPQHF.

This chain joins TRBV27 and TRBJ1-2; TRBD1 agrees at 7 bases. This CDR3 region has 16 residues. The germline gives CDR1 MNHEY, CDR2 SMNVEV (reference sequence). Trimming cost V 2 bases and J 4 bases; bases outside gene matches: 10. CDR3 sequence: CASSLNSPRGTYGYTF. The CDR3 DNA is TGTGCCAGCAGTTTAAACTCCCCCAGGGGGACCTATGGCTACACCTTC.

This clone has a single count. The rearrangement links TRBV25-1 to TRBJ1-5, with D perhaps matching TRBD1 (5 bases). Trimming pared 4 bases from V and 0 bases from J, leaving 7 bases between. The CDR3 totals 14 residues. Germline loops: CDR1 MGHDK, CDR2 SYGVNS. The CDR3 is CASSGDSSNQPQHF. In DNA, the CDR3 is TGTGCCAGCAGTGGAGACAGTAGCAATCAGCCCCAGCATTTT. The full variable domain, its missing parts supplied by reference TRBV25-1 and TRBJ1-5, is EADIYQTPRYLVIGTGKKITLECSQTMGHDKMYWYQQDPGMELHLIHYSYGVNSTEKGDLSSESTVSRIRTEHFPLTLESARPSHTSQYLCASSGDSSNQPQHFGDGTRLSIL.

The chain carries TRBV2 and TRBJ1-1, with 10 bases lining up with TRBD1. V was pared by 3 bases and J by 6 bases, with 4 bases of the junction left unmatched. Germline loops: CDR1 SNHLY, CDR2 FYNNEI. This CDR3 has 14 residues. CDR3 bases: TGTGCCAGCAGTGAGTGGGACAGGGGCTCTGAAGCTTTCTTT. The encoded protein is CASSEWDRGSEAFF.

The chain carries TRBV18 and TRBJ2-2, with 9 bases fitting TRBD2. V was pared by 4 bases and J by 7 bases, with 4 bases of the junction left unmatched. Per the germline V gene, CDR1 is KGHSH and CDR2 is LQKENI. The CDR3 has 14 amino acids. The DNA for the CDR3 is TGTGCCAGCTCACTAGCGGGGGCCGGCGGGGAGCTGTTTTTT. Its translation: CASSLAGAGGELFF. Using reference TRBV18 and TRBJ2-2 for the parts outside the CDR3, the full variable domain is NAGVMQNPRHLVRRRGQEARLRCSPMKGHSHVYWYRQLPEEGLKFMVYLQKENIIDESGMPKERFSAEFPKEGPSILRIQQVVRGDSAAYFCASSLAGAGGELFFGEGSRLTVL.

The CDR3 coding sequence is TGTGCCAGCAGCCTAGGGACTAGCGGGGGAACAGATACGCAGTATTTT. As protein: CASSLGTSGGTDTQYF. The V and J genes are TRBV3-1 (or the pseudogene TRBV3-2) and TRBJ2-3; TRBD2 agrees at 14 bases. V lost 4 bases to trimming and J lost 3 bases; unmatched junction nucleotides: 3. The CDR3 runs 16 residues. Germline CDR1 LGHDT, CDR2 YNNKEL (reference sequence).

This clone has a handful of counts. The CDR3 region has the DNA TGTGCCAGCAGCCCCAGACAGGTGTGGGGCTACACCTTC. It codes for CASSPRQVWGYTF. The chain employs TRBV7-8 and TRBJ1-2, with a tentative D call TRBD1 (6 bases). CDR1 is SGHVS and CDR2 is FQNEAQ in the germline V gene. The CDR3 is made up of 13 amino acids. With 5 bases removed from V and 8 bases from J, the gap between germline ends came to 15 bases.

The CDR3 DNA follows: TGTGCCAGCAACGAGCGGGGGGGCCGAGCAGATACGCAGTATTTT. Its protein product is CASNERGGRADTQYF. The V call is TRBV6-6, the J call TRBJ2-3, with 10 bases identical to TRBD2. This CDR3 region has 15 residues. The V segment lost 7 bases and the J segment 4 bases; nucleotides outside the gene matches: 8. Looked up from germline, CDR1 is MNHNY and CDR2 is SVGAGI (reference sequence).

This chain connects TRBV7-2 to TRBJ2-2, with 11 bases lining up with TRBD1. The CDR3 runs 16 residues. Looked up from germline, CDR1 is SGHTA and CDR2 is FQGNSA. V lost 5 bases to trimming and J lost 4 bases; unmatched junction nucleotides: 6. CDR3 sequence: CASSGQGARSTGELFF. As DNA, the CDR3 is TGTGCCAGCAGCGGACAGGGGGCGCGGAGCACCGGGGAGCTGTTTTTT.

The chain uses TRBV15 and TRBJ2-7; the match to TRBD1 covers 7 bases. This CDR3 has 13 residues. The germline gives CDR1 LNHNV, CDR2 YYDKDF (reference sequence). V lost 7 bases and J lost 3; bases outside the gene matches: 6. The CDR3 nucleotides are TGTGCCACCACTGACAGGGTTGGCTACGAGCAGTACTTC. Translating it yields CATTDRVGYEQYF.

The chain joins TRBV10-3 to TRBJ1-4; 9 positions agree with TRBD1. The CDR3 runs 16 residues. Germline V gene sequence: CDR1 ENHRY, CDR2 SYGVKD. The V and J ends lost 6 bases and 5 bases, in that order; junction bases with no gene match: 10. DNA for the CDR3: TGTGCCATCAGCCGAAAAGCGACAGGGGGGAATGAAAAACTGTTTTTT. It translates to CAISRKATGGNEKLFF.

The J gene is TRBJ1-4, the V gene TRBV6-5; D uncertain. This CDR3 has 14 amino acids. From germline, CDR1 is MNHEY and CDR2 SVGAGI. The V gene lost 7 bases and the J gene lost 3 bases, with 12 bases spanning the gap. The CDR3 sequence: CASTGVQANEKLFF. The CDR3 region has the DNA TGTGCCAGCACCGGGGTGCAGGCTAATGAAAAACTGTTTTTT.

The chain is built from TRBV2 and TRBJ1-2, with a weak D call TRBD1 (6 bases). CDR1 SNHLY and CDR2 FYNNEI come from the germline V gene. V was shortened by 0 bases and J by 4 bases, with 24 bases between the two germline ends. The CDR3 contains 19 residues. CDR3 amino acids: CASSEAEYRVSRWSYGYTF. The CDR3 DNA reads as TGTGCCAGCAGTGAAGCCGAGTACAGGGTGTCACGATGGAGCTATGGCTACACCTTC.

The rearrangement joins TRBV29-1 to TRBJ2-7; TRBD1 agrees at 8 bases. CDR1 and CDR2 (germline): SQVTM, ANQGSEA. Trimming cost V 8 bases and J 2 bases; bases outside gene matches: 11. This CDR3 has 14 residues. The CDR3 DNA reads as TGCAGCCACGACTGGGACAGGAGGACCTACGAGCAGTACTTC. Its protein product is CSHDWDRRTYEQYF.